This TCR beta chain appears in the sequencing data of a study of cytomegalovirus exposure and HLA in healthy donors. Data came from immunoSEQ multiplex PCR; TCRdb stores just in-frame clones and leaves some out. This sample has over 200,000 clones; around 90% occur once, and the top ten carry 2% to 2.5%. CDR1 is SGHTS and CDR2 is YDEGEE in the germline V gene. This CDR3 has 15 amino acids. V was clipped by 0 bases and J by 5 bases, with 12 bases between them. Sequencing was carried out using PBMCs. The chain combines TRBV5-8 with TRBJ1-5; tentative D call: TRBD1 (5 bases). The receptor was derived from a woman under 30 in good health and CMV-seropositive. The CDR3 DNA is TGTGCCAGCAGCTTGGTAGGGGACTCGGATCAGCCCCAGCATTTT. Amino acid sequence: CASSLVGDSDQPQHF.